The sequence of this TCR beta chain was determined in a study of T cell responses to AZD1222 COVID-19 vaccine. A remark on this clone: Its matching antigen is unknown.

The V gene lost 8 bases and the J gene lost 5 bases, with 15 bases spanning the gap. The CDR3 consists of 14 residues. CDR1 MNHEY and CDR2 SMNVEV come from the germline V gene (reference sequence). TCRdb keeps only in-frame clones here, not all; method: immunoSEQ multiplex PCR. The sample has roughly 120,000 clones; less than 90% are singletons. Study results and limitations: Clonal diversity was possibly underestimated, and white British individuals and females predominated among donors.

This clonotype originated in an adult in good health. The chain recombines TRBV27 with TRBJ1-4; perhaps TRBD1 as D (5 bases). This specimen consisted of peripheral blood, obtained on day 0 of AZD1222 vaccination. This CDR3 is CASRDRDLNEKLFF. The CDR3 DNA follows: TGTGCCAGCCGCGACCGGGACCTGAATGAAAAACTGTTTTTT. Together with reference TRBV27 and TRBJ1-4, the CDR3 gives the full variable domain: EAQVTQNPRYLITVTGKKLTVTCSQNMNHEYMSWYRQDPGLGLRQIYYSMNVEVTDKGDVPEGYKVSRKEKRNFPLILESPSPNQTSLYFCASRDRDLNEKLFFGSGTQLSVL.